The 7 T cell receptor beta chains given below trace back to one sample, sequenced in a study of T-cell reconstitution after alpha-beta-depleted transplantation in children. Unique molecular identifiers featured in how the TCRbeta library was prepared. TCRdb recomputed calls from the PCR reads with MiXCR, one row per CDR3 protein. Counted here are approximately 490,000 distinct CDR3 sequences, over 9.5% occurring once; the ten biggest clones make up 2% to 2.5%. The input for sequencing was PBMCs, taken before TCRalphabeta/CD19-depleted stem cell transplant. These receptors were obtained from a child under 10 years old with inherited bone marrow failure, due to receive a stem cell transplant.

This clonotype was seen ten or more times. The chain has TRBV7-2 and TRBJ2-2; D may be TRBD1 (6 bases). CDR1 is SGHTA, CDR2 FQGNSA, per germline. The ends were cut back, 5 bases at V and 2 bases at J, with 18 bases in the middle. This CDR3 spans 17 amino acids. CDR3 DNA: TGTGCCAGCAGCGACCCCCTGACAGGCCTTAACACCGGGGAGCTGTTTTTT. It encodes CASSDPLTGLNTGELFF. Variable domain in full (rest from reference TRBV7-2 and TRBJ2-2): GAGVSQSPSNKVTEKGKDVELRCDPISGHTALYWYRQSLGQGLEFLIYFQGNSAPDKSGLPSDRFSAERTGGSVSTLTIQRTQQEDSAVYLCASSDPLTGLNTGELFFGEGSRLTVL.

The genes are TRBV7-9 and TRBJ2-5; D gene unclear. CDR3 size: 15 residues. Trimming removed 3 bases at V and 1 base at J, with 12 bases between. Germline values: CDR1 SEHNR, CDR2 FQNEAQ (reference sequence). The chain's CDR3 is CASSFGSGGQETQYF. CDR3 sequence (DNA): TGTGCCAGCAGCTTCGGCTCGGGCGGCCAAGAGACCCAGTACTTC.

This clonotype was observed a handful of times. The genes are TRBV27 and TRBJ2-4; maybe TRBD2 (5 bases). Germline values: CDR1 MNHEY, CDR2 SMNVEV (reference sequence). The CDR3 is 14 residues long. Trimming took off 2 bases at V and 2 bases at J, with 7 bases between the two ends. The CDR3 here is CASSLRGSKNIQYF. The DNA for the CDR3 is TGTGCCAGCAGTTTAAGAGGGTCCAAAAACATTCAGTACTTC.

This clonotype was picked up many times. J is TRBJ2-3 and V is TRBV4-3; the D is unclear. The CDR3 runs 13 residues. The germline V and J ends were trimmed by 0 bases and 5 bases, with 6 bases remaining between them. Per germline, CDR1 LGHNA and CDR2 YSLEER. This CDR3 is CASSQEDGDTQYF. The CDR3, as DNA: TGCGCCAGCAGCCAAGAGGATGGAGATACGCAGTATTTT.

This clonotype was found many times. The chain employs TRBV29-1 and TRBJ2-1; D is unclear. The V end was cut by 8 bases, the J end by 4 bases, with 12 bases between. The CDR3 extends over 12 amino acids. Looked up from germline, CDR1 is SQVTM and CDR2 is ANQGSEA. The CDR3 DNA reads TGCAGCACGAACCCAGAATACAATGAGCAGTTCTTC. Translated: CSTNPEYNEQFF.

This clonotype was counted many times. The CDR3 sequence: CASSLAPGAETQYF. The CDR3 nucleotides read TGTGCCAGCAGCTTGGCCCCGGGGGCAGAGACCCAGTACTTC. The gene calls are TRBV5-5 and TRBJ2-5; D may correspond to TRBD1 or TRBD2 (6 bases each). V lost 0 bases to trimming and J lost 4 bases, with 10 bases between them. CDR1 SGHKS and CDR2 YYEKEE come from the germline V gene (reference sequence). This CDR3 comprises 14 residues.

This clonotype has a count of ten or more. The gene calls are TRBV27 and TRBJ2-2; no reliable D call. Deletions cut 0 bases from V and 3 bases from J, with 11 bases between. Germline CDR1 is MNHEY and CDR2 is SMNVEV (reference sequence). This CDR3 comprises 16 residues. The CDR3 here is CASSLSFGLYTGELFF. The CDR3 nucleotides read TGTGCCAGCAGTTTATCTTTCGGGCTATACACCGGGGAGCTGTTTTTT.